This T cell receptor (beta chain) originates from a study of blood T cell repertoires in COVID-19. Germline assignment: CDR1 MGHRA and CDR2 YSYEKL. The junction had 3 bases not matched to a gene; V was cut back by 0 bases and J by 2 bases. The CDR3 is 15 amino acids. This clone was observed a handful of times. The method was immunoSEQ multiplex PCR; TCRdb's version includes in-frame clones alone and lacks a portion of them. The repertoire holds 300,000 or so clones, with nearly 90% as singletons. This TCR was sampled from a woman aged 25 to 39 who had recovered from COVID-19. The rearrangement uses TRBV4-1 and TRBJ1-2, with TRBD1 matching 7 bases. The specimen was PBMCs or T cells enriched from blood (not recorded which). The CDR3 loop reads CASSQDDRANYGYTF. The CDR3 DNA is TGCGCCAGCAGCCAAGATGACAGGGCCAACTATGGCTACACCTTC.